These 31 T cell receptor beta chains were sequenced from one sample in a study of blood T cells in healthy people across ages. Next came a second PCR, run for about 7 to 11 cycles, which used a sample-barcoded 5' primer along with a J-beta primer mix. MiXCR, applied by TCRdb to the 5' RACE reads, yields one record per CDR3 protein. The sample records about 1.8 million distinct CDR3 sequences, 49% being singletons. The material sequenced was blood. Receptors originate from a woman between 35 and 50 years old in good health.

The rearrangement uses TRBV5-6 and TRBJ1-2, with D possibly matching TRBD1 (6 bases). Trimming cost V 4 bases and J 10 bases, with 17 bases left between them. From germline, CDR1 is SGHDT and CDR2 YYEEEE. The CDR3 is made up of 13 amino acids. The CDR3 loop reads CASSDKQGRDYTF. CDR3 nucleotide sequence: TGTGCCAGCAGCGACAAACAGGGTAGGGACTACACCTTC.

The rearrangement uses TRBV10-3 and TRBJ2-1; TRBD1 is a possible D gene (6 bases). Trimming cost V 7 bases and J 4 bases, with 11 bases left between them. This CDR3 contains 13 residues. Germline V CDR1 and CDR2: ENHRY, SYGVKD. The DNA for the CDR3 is TGTGCCATCAATCGGGACACTTACAATGAGCAGTTCTTC. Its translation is CAINRDTYNEQFF.

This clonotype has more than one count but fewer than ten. The CDR3 is CASSLDPSGGGYEQYF. CDR3 coding DNA: TGTGCCAGCAGCTTAGATCCCTCTGGCGGGGGTTACGAGCAGTACTTC. The V gene is TRBV7-2, the J gene TRBJ2-7; TRBD2 agrees at 7 bases. This CDR3 is built from 16 residues. Germline CDR1 and CDR2: SGHTA and FQGNSA. The V and J ends lost 1 base and 4 bases, in that order; junction bases with no gene match: 10.

The CDR3 DNA reads as TGCAGCGTTGCAGGGTTTGTACAGGAGCAGTTCTTC. Its protein product is CSVAGFVQEQFF. V and J are TRBV29-1 and TRBJ2-1, with a tentative D call TRBD1 (5 bases). V was trimmed by 4 bases and J by 10 bases, leaving 14 bases between them. Germline CDR1 reads SQVTM; CDR2 reads ANQGSEA. The CDR3 has 12 residues.

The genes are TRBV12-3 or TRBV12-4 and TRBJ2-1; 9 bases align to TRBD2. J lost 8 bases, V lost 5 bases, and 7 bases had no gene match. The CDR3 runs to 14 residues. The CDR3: CASSPETSGHEQFF. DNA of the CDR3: TGTGCCAGCAGTCCCGAGACTAGCGGCCATGAGCAGTTCTTC.

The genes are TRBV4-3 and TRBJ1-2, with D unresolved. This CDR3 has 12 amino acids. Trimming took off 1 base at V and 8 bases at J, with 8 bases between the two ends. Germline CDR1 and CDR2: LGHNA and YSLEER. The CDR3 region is CASSQGTLGYTF. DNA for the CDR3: TGCGCCAGCAGCCAAGGGACGTTAGGCTACACCTTC.

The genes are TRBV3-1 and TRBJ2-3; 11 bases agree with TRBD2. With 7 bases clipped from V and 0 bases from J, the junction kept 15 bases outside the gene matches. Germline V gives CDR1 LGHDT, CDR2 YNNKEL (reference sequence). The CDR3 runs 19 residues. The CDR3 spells CASTAEWSSGGTSTDTQYF. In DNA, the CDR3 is TGTGCCAGCACCGCCGAATGGTCTAGCGGGGGGACTAGCACAGATACGCAGTATTTT.

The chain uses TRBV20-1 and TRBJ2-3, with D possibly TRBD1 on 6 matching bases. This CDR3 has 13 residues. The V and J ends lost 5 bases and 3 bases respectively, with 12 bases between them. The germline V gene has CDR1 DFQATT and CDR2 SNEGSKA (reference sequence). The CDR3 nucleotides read TGCAGTGCTGTGAGACAGGAGACAGATACGCAGTATTTT. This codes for CSAVRQETDTQYF.

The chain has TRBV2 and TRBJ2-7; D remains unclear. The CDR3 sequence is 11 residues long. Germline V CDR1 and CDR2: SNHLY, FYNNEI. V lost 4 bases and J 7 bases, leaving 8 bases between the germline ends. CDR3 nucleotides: TGTGCCAGCAGTGGTGCTCGGGAGCAGTACTTC. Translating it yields CASSGAREQYF.

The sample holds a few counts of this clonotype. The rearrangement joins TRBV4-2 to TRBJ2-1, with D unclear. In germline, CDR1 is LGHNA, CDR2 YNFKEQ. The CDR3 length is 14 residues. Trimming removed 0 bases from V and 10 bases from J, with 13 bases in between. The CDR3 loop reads CASSQDLNLLEQFF. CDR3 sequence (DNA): TGTGCCAGCAGCCAAGACCTGAACCTACTAGAGCAGTTCTTC.

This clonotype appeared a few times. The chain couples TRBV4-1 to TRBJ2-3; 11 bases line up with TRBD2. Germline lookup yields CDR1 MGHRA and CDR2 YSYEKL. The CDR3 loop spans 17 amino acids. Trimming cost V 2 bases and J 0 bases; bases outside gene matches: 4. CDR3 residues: CASSQSGTSGSTDTQYF. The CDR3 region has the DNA TGCGCCAGCAGCCAATCGGGGACTAGCGGCAGCACAGATACGCAGTATTTT.

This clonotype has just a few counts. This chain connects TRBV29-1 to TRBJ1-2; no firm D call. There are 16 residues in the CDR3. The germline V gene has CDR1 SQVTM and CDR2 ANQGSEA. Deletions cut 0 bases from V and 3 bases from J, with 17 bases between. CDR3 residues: CSVEDRGRWWDYGYTF. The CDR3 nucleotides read TGCAGCGTTGAAGATCGTGGGCGGTGGTGGGACTATGGCTACACCTTC.

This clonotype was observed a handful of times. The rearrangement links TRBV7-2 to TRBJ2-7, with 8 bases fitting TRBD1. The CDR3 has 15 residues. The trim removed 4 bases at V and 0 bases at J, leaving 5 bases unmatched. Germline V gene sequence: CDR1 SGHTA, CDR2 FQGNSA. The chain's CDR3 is CASSSDRVSSYEQYF. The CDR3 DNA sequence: TGTGCCAGCAGCTCGGACAGGGTAAGCTCCTACGAGCAGTACTTC.

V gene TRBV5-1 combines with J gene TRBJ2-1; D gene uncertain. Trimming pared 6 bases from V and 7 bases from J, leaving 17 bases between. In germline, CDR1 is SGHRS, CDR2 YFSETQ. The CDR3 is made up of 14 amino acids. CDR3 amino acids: CASNKGAQLNEQFF. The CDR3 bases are TGCGCCAGCAATAAAGGCGCTCAATTAAATGAGCAGTTCTTC.

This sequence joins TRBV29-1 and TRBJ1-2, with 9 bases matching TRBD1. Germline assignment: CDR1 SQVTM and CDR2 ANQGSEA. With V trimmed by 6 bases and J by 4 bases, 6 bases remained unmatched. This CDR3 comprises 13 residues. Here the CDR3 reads CSVDRGESYGYTF. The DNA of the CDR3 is TGCAGCGTGGACAGGGGCGAATCCTATGGCTACACCTTC.

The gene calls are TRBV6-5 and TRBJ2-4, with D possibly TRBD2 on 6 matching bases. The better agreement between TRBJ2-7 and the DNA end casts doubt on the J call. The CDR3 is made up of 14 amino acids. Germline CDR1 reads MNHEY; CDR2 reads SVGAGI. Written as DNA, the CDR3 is TGTGCCAGCAGAAAAGGACGGGGGATCGACGAGCAGTACTTC. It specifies CASRKGRGIDEQYF.

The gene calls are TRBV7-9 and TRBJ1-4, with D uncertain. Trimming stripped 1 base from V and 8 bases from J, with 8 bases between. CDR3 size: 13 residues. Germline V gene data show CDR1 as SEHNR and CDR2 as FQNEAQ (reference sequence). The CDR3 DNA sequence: TGTGCCAGCAGCTTAGAGGCAGGAGAAAAACTGTTTTTT. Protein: CASSLEAGEKLFF.

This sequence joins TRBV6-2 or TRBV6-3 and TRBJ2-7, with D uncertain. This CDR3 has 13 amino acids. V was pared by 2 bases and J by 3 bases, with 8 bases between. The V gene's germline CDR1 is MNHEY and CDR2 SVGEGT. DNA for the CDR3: TGTGCCAGCAGTTACATCAGGTACTACGAGCAGTACTTC. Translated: CASSYIRYYEQYF.

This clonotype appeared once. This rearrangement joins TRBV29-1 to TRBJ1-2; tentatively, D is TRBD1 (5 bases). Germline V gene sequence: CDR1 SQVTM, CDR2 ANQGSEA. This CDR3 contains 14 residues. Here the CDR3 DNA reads TGCAGTGTAGGAGCCTCCGGGGGGGTCAGGGGCTACACCTTC. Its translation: CSVGASGGVRGYTF.

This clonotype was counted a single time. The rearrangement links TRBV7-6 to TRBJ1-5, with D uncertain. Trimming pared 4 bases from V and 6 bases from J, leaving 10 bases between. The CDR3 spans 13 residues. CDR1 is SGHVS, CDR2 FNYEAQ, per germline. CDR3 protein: CASSSDVRQPQHF. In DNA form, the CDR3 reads TGTGCCAGCAGCTCAGATGTCCGTCAGCCCCAGCATTTT.

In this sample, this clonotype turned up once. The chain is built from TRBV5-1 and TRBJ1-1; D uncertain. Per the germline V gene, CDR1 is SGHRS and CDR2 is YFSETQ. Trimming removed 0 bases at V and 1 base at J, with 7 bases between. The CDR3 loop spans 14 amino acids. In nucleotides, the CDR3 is TGCGCCAGCAGCTTGGCTTCTTCGAACACTGAAGCTTTCTTT. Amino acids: CASSLASSNTEAFF.

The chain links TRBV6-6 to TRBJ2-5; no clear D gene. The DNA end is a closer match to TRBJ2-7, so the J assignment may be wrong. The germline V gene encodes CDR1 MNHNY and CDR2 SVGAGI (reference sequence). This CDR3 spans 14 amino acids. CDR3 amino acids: CASSYPSRTYEQYF. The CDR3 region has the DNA TGTGCCAGCAGTTACCCCTCAAGGACCTACGAGCAGTACTTC.

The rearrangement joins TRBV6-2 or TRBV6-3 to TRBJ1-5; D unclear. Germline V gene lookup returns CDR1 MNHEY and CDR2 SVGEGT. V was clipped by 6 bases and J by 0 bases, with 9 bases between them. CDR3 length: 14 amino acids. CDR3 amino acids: CASRRQYSNQPQHF. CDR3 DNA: TGTGCCAGCAGGCGACAATATAGCAATCAGCCCCAGCATTTT.

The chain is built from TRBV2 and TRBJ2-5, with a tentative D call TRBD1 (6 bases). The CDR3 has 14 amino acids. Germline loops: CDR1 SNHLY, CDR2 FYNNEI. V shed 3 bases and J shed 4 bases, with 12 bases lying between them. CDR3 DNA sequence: TGTGCCAGCAGTGAGGACAGACAAGTAGAGACCCAGTACTTC. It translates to CASSEDRQVETQYF.

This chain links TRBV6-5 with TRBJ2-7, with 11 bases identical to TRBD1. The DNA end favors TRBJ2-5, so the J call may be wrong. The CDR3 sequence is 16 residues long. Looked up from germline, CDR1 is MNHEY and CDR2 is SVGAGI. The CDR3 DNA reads TGTGCCAGCAGTTACTCGCAAGGACAGGGGGCCGAGACCCAGTACTTC. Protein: CASSYSQGQGAETQYF.

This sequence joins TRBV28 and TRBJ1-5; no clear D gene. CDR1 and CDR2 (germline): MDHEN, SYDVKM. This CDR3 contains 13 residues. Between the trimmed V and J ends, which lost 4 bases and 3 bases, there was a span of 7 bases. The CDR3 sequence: CASSYVLNQPQHF. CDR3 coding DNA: TGTGCCAGCAGTTACGTCCTCAATCAGCCCCAGCATTTT.

This chain's CDR3 is CASSLKTSGANVLTF. The DNA of the CDR3 is TGCGCCAGCAGCTTAAAAACCTCTGGGGCCAACGTCCTGACTTTC. The V gene is TRBV5-1, the J gene TRBJ2-6; unclear D gene. The V gene lost 2 bases and the J gene lost 0 bases, with 6 bases spanning the gap. CDR1 is SGHRS, CDR2 YFSETQ, per germline. This CDR3 contains 15 residues.

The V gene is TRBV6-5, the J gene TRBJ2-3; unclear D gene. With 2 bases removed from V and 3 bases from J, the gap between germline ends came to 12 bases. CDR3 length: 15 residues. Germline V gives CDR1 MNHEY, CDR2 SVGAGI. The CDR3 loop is CASSYGPGPTDTQYF. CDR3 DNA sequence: TGTGCCAGCAGTTACGGGCCGGGCCCTACAGATACGCAGTATTTT.

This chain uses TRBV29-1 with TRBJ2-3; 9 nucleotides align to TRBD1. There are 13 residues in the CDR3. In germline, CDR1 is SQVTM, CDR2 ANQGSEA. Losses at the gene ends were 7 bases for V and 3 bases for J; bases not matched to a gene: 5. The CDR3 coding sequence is TGCAGCGGGACAGGGGAATGGACAGATACGCAGTATTTT. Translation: CSGTGEWTDTQYF.

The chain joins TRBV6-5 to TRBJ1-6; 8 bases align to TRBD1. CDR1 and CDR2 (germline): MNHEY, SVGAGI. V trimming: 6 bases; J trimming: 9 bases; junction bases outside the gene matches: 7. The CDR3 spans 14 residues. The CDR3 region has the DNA TGTGCCAGCAGCGGACAGGGCGATGGTTCACCCCTCCACTTT. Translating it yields CASSGQGDGSPLHF.

The CDR3 loop is CSARITGSWYYNEQFF. Written as DNA, the CDR3 is TGCAGTGCTAGAATAACAGGGAGTTGGTACTACAATGAGCAGTTCTTC. The V gene is TRBV20-1, the J gene TRBJ2-1; perhaps TRBD1 as D (6 bases). This CDR3 is built from 16 residues. The V and J ends lost 2 bases and 3 bases respectively, with 17 bases between them. Germline assignment: CDR1 DFQATT and CDR2 SNEGSKA (reference sequence).